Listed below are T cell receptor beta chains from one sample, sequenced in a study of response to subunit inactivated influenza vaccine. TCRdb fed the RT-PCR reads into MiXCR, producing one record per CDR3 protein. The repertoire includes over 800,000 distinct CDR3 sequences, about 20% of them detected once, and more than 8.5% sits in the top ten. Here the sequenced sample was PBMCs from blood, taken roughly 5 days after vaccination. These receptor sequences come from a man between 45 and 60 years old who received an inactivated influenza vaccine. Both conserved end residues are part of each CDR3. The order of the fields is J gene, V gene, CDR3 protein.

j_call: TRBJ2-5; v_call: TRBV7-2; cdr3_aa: CASSSRGLAGGETQYF
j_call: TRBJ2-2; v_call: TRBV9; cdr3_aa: CGSSRTGVNTGELFF
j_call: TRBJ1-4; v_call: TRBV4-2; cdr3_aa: CASSQTLRTRTNEKLFF
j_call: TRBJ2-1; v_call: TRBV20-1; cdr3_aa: CSANRLAGDNEQFF
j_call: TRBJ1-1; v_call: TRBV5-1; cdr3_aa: CASSYSSNTEAFF
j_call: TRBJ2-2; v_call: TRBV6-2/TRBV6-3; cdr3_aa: CAIRGASNTGELFF
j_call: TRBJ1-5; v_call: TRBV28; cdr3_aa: CASLIRGGTDSNQPQHF
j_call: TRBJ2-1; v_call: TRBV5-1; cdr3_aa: CASSPGTGSDNEQFF
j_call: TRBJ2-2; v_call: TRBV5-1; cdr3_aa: CASSFEGQGAGGELFF
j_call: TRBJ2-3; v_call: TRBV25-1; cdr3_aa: CASRAVPPGASTGVLYF
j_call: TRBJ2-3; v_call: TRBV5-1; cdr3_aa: CASNNWPGQITDTQYF
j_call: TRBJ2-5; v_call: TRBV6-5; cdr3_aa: CASSYSLTGRETQYF
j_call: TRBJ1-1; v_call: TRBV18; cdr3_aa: CASSPSKETVTEAFF